The rows below give T cell receptor beta chains drawn from one sample of a study of blood T cell repertoires in COVID-19. The repertoire was sequenced with immunoSEQ multiplex PCR; TCRdb's copy has only in-frame clones and lacks some. Among about 350,000 clones, 90% to 95% were seen once, and the ten largest hold roughly 3.5%. Sequencing was performed on peripheral blood. The receptors shown here come from a woman under 30 who had recovered from COVID-19. Each CDR3 is given with its conserved first and last residue. D genes are given only for firm matches. Not all rows give a size; the values are once, few, many and, for expanded clones, a class.

DNA	CDR3	J	size	V	D
TGCGCCAGCAGCTTGAGGGTCGGATGGCTAGCGGATTCCCAAGAGACCCAGTACTTC	CASSLRVGWLADSQETQYF	TRBJ2-5	-	TRBV5-1	TRBD2
TGTGCCAGCACCGGGAGGGACGGGCGGGAAGTTGGAAAGACCCAGTACTTC	CASTGRDGREVGKTQYF	TRBJ2-5	-	TRBV27	TRBD2
TGTGCCAGCAGTATCGACACAGGGTACACCGGGGAGCTGTTTTTT	CASSIDTGYTGELFF	TRBJ2-2	-	TRBV9	-
TGCGCCAGCACCCTGGGGAGAGGTCGGGATGAGCAGTTCTTC	CASTLGRGRDEQFF	TRBJ2-1	-	TRBV10-2	-
TGTGCCAGCAGCAGGACAGGGGTTCAGCCCCAGCATTTT	CASSRTGVQPQHF	TRBJ1-5	-	TRBV6-5	TRBD1
TGCGCCAGCGGGGCTAGCGGGGAGCTGTTTTTT	CASGASGELFF	TRBJ2-2	once	TRBV10-1	-
TGTGCCAGCCTCTTGGGCCCTGCGGGAGCGGGGCAAGAGACCCAGTACTTC	CASLLGPAGAGQETQYF	TRBJ2-5	-	TRBV11-2	TRBD2
TGCGCCAGCAGCCGAGGCGGGAGTGTGGATACGCAGTATTTT	CASSRGGSVDTQYF	TRBJ2-3	-	TRBV5-1	TRBD2
TGCGCCAGCAGCCTAAGCGGGACGGCGAGCTCCTACAATGAGCAGTTCTTC	CASSLSGTASSYNEQFF	TRBJ2-1	-	TRBV4-1	TRBD2
TGTGCCAGCAGCCCAAGCGGGAGCCGCCACAATGAGCAGTTCTTC	CASSPSGSRHNEQFF	TRBJ2-1	-	TRBV6-5	TRBD2
TGCGCCAGCAGGCGTGGGGGGGAACAAGAGACCCAGTACTTC	CASRRGGEQETQYF	TRBJ2-5	-	TRBV5-1	TRBD2
TGCGCCAGCAGCAGACACACTTCCTACTCCTACAATGAGCAGTTCTTC	CASSRHTSYSYNEQFF	TRBJ2-1	-	TRBV4-1	-
TGTGCCAGCAGCTCACAGGGGGCGTTGGGTGAAAAACTGTTTTTT	CASSSQGALGEKLFF	TRBJ1-4	-	TRBV11-2	TRBD1
TGTGCCAGCAATAATGTCCGGGGAAACACCGGGGAGCTGTTTTTT	CASNNVRGNTGELFF	TRBJ2-2	-	TRBV11-2	-
TGTGCCAGCAGTTTACTCCCTCCGGGAATCACTGAAGCTTTCTTT	CASSLLPPGITEAFF	TRBJ1-1	-	TRBV28	-
TGTGCCAGCAGTGAAACCCCAGCGGGAATACTAGATACGCAGTATTTT	CASSETPAGILDTQYF	TRBJ2-3	-	TRBV2	TRBD2
TGCGCCAGCAGCCAGACAGGAGGTGAGCAGTTCTTC	CASSQTGGEQFF	TRBJ2-1	-	TRBV4-1	-
TGCGCCAGCAGTGCACAGGGGGCTGTCAATGAGCAGTTCTTC	CASSAQGAVNEQFF	TRBJ2-1	-	TRBV10-2	TRBD1
TGTGCCAGCAGTTCACAGGGCCTGACGGGGGGCTACACCTTC	CASSSQGLTGGYTF	TRBJ1-2	-	TRBV27	-
TGTGCCAGCAGCCACGCTGGTGGGACGGGAGGGGAGACCCAGTACTTC	CASSHAGGTGGETQYF	TRBJ2-5	-	TRBV9	TRBD2
TGTGCCAGCAGCTTGAGGGTCGGGGAGGGTGAGCAGTTCTTC	CASSLRVGEGEQFF	TRBJ2-1	once	TRBV5-4	TRBD2
TGTGCCATCAGTGAAAACAGGGGCGGGGAGACCCAGTACTTC	CAISENRGGETQYF	TRBJ2-5	-	TRBV10-3	TRBD1
TGCGCCAGCAGTGTGGGGGGGCCCCCGAAAACGCAGTATTTT	CASSVGGPPKTQYF	TRBJ2-3	-	TRBV10-1	-
TGTGCCAGTAGTATGTGGAGGGCAGATACGCAGTATTTT	CASSMWRADTQYF	TRBJ2-3	-	TRBV19	-
TGTGCCAGCAGCCGCGACAGTAAGGAAAAACTGTTTTTT	CASSRDSKEKLFF	TRBJ1-4	-	TRBV12-3/TRBV12-4	-
TGTGCCAGCAGGTCCGGACAGGGATCCTATGGCTACACCTTC	CASRSGQGSYGYTF	TRBJ1-2	once	TRBV6-5	TRBD1
TGTGCCAGCAGTCAAAATAGGGAGCCGGGACATAAACAAGAGACCCAGTACTTC	CASSQNREPGHKQETQYF	TRBJ2-5	-	TRBV6-6	-
TGCGCCAGCAGCCAGGAACTAGCGGGAGGCAGCCAGTTCTTC	CASSQELAGGSQFF	TRBJ2-1	-	TRBV4-3	TRBD2
TGTGCCAGCAGCGCCGGGACTAGCCCCACCGACGACGCGGATACGCAGTATTTT	CASSAGTSPTDDADTQYF	TRBJ2-3	-	TRBV5-4	TRBD2
TGTGCCAGCAGCGGATCCGGGGATCCGAACACTGAAGCTTTCTTT	CASSGSGDPNTEAFF	TRBJ1-1	-	TRBV11-3	-
TGTGCCAGCACAGGAGACTACCCCTACAATGAGCAGTTCTTC	CASTGDYPYNEQFF	TRBJ2-1	-	TRBV27	-
TGTGCCAGCTCACCACCAGGGCCAGGGAACTCTGGAAACACCATATATTTT	CASSPPGPGNSGNTIYF	TRBJ1-3	once	TRBV18	-
TGTGCCAGCAGCTGGGGGCTTGACACTGAAGCTTTCTTT	CASSWGLDTEAFF	TRBJ1-1	-	TRBV5-4	-
TGTGCCAGCAGCGCAGGGGGTAGGACTGAAGCTTTCTTT	CASSAGGRTEAFF	TRBJ1-1	-	TRBV6-4	TRBD1
TGCAGCGTTTGGCTAGCGGGGTTAAACATTCAGTACTTC	CSVWLAGLNIQYF	TRBJ2-4	-	TRBV29-1	TRBD2
TGTGCCAGCAGCTTGGCCGGGGCTAGCGGACAAAATGAGCAGTTCTTC	CASSLAGASGQNEQFF	TRBJ2-1	-	TRBV5-4	TRBD2
TGTGCCACCAGTGATATCAAACGGGGGGACACCGGGGAGCTGTTTTTT	CATSDIKRGDTGELFF	TRBJ2-2	-	TRBV24-1	TRBD2
TGTGCCAGCAGTTTTCCAGGGTTAGACACAGATACGCAGTATTTT	CASSFPGLDTDTQYF	TRBJ2-3	-	TRBV25-1	-
TGCGCCAGCAGCTTGGAGCCCAGCGGGTATAGCACAGATACGCAGTATTTT	CASSLEPSGYSTDTQYF	TRBJ2-3	-	TRBV5-1	-
TGTGCCAGCAGCCTAAAACGATGGACAGGGGGAATATACAATGAGCAGTTCTTC	CASSLKRWTGGIYNEQFF	TRBJ2-1	-	TRBV14	TRBD1
TGCGCCAGCAGCTTGGAGCGGGAGGTCACAGATACGCAGTATTTT	CASSLEREVTDTQYF	TRBJ2-3	-	TRBV5-1	TRBD2
TGTGCCAGCAGTCCTCCCGGGACAGGGGTTGGCTACACCTTC	CASSPPGTGVGYTF	TRBJ1-2	-	TRBV25-1	TRBD1
TGTGCCAGCAGCCGAGGCAGGGCGATTTCTGGGGCCAACGTCCTGACTTTC	CASSRGRAISGANVLTF	TRBJ2-6	-	TRBV9	-
TGTGCCAGAAGACTTGCCCAAGAGACCCAGTACTTC	CARRLAQETQYF	TRBJ2-5	-	TRBV2	-
TGTGCCAGCAGCGTACAGGGGGCGCTGATCACTGAAGCTTTCTTT	CASSVQGALITEAFF	TRBJ1-1	-	TRBV11-2	TRBD1
TGTGCCAGCAGCCCCGTAGGGGTCACAGATACGCAGTATTTT	CASSPVGVTDTQYF	TRBJ2-3	-	TRBV14	-
TGTGCCAGCAGTACAGGGGCCGGGGAGCTGTTTTTT	CASSTGAGELFF	TRBJ2-2	-	TRBV6-5	TRBD1
TGTGCCAGCAGCTACCGGGGGCAAGAGACCCAGTACTTC	CASSYRGQETQYF	TRBJ2-5	-	TRBV7-9	-
TGTGCCAGCAGTCCTAAGACAGTATCTAATCAGCCCCAGCATTTT	CASSPKTVSNQPQHF	TRBJ1-5	-	TRBV7-8	-
TGTGCCAGCAGCTCGAGCGAATTTGGAGCCCTCCACTTT	CASSSSEFGALHF	TRBJ1-6	-	TRBV5-8	-
TGTGCCAGCTCACCACCGTACAGGGTCGACACTGAAGCTTTCTTT	CASSPPYRVDTEAFF	TRBJ1-1	-	TRBV18	-
TGTGCCAGCGGCGGTGGCTCCTATAATTCACCCCTCCACTTT	CASGGGSYNSPLHF	TRBJ1-6	once	TRBV2	-
TGTGCCAGCAGTTACGACAGGGGTAGTTTTGGGTCACCCCTCCACTTT	CASSYDRGSFGSPLHF	TRBJ1-6	-	TRBV6-5	TRBD1
TGTGCCAGCAGCGCAGGGTTGGGGACCGGGGAGCTGTTTTTT	CASSAGLGTGELFF	TRBJ2-2	-	TRBV9	-
TGTGCCAGCAGCTTATTTCCCAGCCCCGGGTATACGCAGTATTTT	CASSLFPSPGYTQYF	TRBJ2-3	few	TRBV7-2	-